The 18 T cell receptor beta chains given below trace back to one sample, sequenced in a study of T-cell memory formation after mild COVID-19. TCRdb redid the calling of the 5' RACE reads with MiXCR, one entry per CDR3 protein. The sample has roughly 620,000 distinct CDR3 sequences, roughly 17% seen once. Sample: PBMCs or a T cell subset sorted from them (not recorded which). The source of these receptors is an adult woman who had mild COVID-19 (a few samples of this study predate the infection). Cell type and time point are not known.

The chain is built from TRBV7-9 and TRBJ2-5, with 7 bases fitting TRBD1. This CDR3 has 13 residues. CDR1 SEHNR and CDR2 FQNEAQ come from the germline V gene (reference sequence). V lost 5 bases, J lost 4 bases, and 4 bases stayed unmatched. The CDR3 nucleotides are TGTGCCAGCAGCGAGACAGGGAGAGAGACCCAGTACTTC. Protein: CASSETGRETQYF.

This chain joins TRBV7-3 and TRBJ1-1; D might be TRBD1 (5 bases). V was pared by 5 bases and J by 4 bases, with 14 bases between. The CDR3 spans 14 residues. The V gene's germline CDR1 is SGHTA and CDR2 FQGTGA. CDR3 DNA sequence: TGTGCCAGCAGCCCCATAGGGGCGGCCACTGAAGCTTTCTTT. Protein product: CASSPIGAATEAFF.

The chain has TRBV6-6 and TRBJ2-4; perhaps TRBD2 as D (5 bases). Germline V gives CDR1 MNHNY, CDR2 SVGAGI (reference sequence). The CDR3 consists of 16 residues. The V gene lost 2 bases and the J gene lost 3 bases, with 14 bases spanning the gap. CDR3 sequence: CASSYEGGYSKNIQYF. As DNA, the CDR3 is TGTGCCAGCAGTTACGAGGGTGGTTATAGCAAAAACATTCAGTACTTC.

This clonotype was observed at least ten times. The chain combines TRBV5-1 with TRBJ2-1; D unresolved. Germline lookup yields CDR1 SGHRS and CDR2 YFSETQ. V was clipped by 4 bases and J by 4 bases, with 6 bases between them. The CDR3 has 12 amino acids. CDR3 protein: CASSQQYNEQFF. CDR3 coding DNA: TGCGCCAGCAGCCAACAATACAATGAGCAGTTCTTC.

The V call is TRBV7-3, the J call TRBJ2-3; 13 bases map to TRBD2. Germline CDR1 reads SGHTA; CDR2 reads FQGTGA. The CDR3 totals 17 residues. Trimming cost V 4 bases and J 5 bases; bases outside gene matches: 9. CDR3 region: CASSSRTSGSLLDTQYF. CDR3 sequence (DNA): TGTGCCAGCAGCTCCCGGACTAGCGGGAGTCTTTTAGATACGCAGTATTTT.

This clonotype was counted only a few times. The genes are TRBV6-5 and TRBJ2-7; D not certain. The CDR3 is made up of 13 amino acids. Germline V lookup: CDR1 MNHEY, CDR2 SVGAGI. V shed 2 bases and J shed 1 base, with 6 bases lying between them. The CDR3 DNA follows: TGTGCCAGCAGTTACGCGGCTTCCTACGAGCAGTACTTC. Translation: CASSYAASYEQYF.

This clonotype was recorded a few times. The V call is TRBV12-3 or TRBV12-4, the J call TRBJ1-2; no clear D. V lost 4 bases to trimming and J lost 8 bases, with 8 bases between them. The CDR3 length is 11 residues. The CDR3 DNA sequence: TGTGCCAGCAGTTCCCCAGCCGGCTACACCTTC. Its translation: CASSSPAGYTF.

The sample holds a few counts of this clonotype. The chain uses TRBV5-1 and TRBJ1-5; tentative D call: TRBD1 (5 bases). The ends were cut back, 2 bases at V and 5 bases at J, with 11 bases in the middle. Germline assignment: CDR1 SGHRS and CDR2 YFSETQ. There are 14 residues in the CDR3. The CDR3 spells CASSLTGSHQPQHF. The CDR3 region has the DNA TGCGCCAGCAGCTTAACAGGCTCGCATCAGCCCCAGCATTTT.

This clonotype was detected only a few times. The rearrangement joins TRBV29-1 to TRBJ1-1; no clear D. Germline V gene data show CDR1 as SQVTM and CDR2 as ANQGSEA. Trimming took off 2 bases at V and 1 base at J, with 11 bases between the two ends. The CDR3 has 14 residues. CDR3 amino acids: CSVENGLTNTEAFF. The CDR3 DNA follows: TGCAGCGTTGAAAACGGCCTTACGAACACTGAAGCTTTCTTT.

V usage is TRBV6-5 and J usage is TRBJ1-1, with D possibly being TRBD1 (5 bases). This CDR3 is built from 15 residues. Germline CDR1 reads MNHEY; CDR2 reads SVGAGI. V lost 4 bases, J lost 0 bases, and 12 bases lay in between. CDR3 bases: TGTGCCAGCAGTTTCTTGACAGCCATGAACACTGAAGCTTTCTTT. Amino acid sequence: CASSFLTAMNTEAFF.

The V and J genes are TRBV7-2 and TRBJ2-5, with 8 bases lining up with TRBD2. Germline values: CDR1 SGHTA, CDR2 FQGNSA. V shed 2 bases, J shed 4 bases, and the junction held 6 bases outside the gene matches. The CDR3 consists of 15 residues. Here the CDR3 reads CASSLPGGGRETQYF. The CDR3 DNA sequence: TGTGCCAGCAGCTTACCCGGGGGGGGCAGAGAGACCCAGTACTTC.

This clonotype was observed a few times. The gene calls are TRBV7-3 and TRBJ2-1, with unresolved D. Germline values: CDR1 SGHTA, CDR2 FQGTGA. V gave up 5 bases and J gave up 6 bases, with 14 bases separating them. This CDR3 has 14 residues. The CDR3 here is CASSLQGSLNEQFF. CDR3 DNA: TGTGCCAGCAGCCTCCAAGGATCGCTCAATGAGCAGTTCTTC.

This clonotype was counted ten times or more. V usage is TRBV6-6 and J usage is TRBJ2-3, with D tentatively TRBD2 (5 bases). Germline V gene lookup returns CDR1 MNHNY and CDR2 SVGAGI (reference sequence). The CDR3 runs to 16 residues. The V and J ends lost 6 bases and 0 bases respectively, with 16 bases between them. CDR3 nucleotides: TGTGCCAGCAGACCTTGGGGAGCGGCTAGCACAGATACGCAGTATTTT. Protein product: CASRPWGAASTDTQYF.

This clonotype was detected only once. The J gene is TRBJ1-2, the V gene TRBV4-3; TRBD1 agrees at 8 bases. J lost 2 bases, V lost 0 bases, and 2 bases had no gene match. There are 15 residues in the CDR3. CDR1 and CDR2 from the germline V gene are LGHNA and YSLEER. The DNA for the CDR3 is TGCGCCAGCAGCCAAGATCGACAGGGGAACTATGGCTACACCTTC. It translates to CASSQDRQGNYGYTF.

There are a few counts of this clonotype. The chain is built from TRBV18 and TRBJ1-1; 12 bases fit TRBD1. The CDR3 extends over 16 amino acids. Germline V gene data show CDR1 as KGHSH and CDR2 as LQKENI. With V trimmed by 4 bases and J by 1 base, 4 bases remained unmatched. The CDR3 DNA sequence: TGTGCCAGCTCACGGGGACAGGGGGCGGGGAACACTGAAGCTTTCTTT. Its protein product is CASSRGQGAGNTEAFF.

The chain joins TRBV6-1 to TRBJ2-7, with 10 bases matching TRBD1. The CDR3 spans 13 residues. J was trimmed by 7 bases and V by 4 bases; bases with no gene match: 4. CDR1 and CDR2 from the germline V gene are MNHNS and SASEGT. The CDR3 DNA reads as TGTGCCAGCAGTGGACAGGGGGCGGAGGAGCAGTACTTC. Its translation: CASSGQGAEEQYF.

At least ten counts were recorded for this clonotype. The gene calls are TRBV24-1 and TRBJ2-1, with 9 bases identical to TRBD1. V shed 7 bases, J shed 3 bases, and the junction held 3 bases outside the gene matches. CDR1 and CDR2 from the germline V gene are KGHDR and SFDVKD. The CDR3 loop spans 14 amino acids. The CDR3 bases are TGTGCCACCAGGGAGACAGGGGGCTACAATGAGCAGTTCTTC. This encodes CATRETGGYNEQFF.

The chain employs TRBV27 and TRBJ2-3, with D perhaps TRBD2 (5 bases). Germline lookup yields CDR1 MNHEY and CDR2 SMNVEV (reference sequence). The V end lost 4 bases, the J end lost 5 bases, and 22 bases lay between the germline ends. The CDR3 loop spans 17 amino acids. Here the CDR3 DNA reads TGTGCCAGCAGTTCCCCGATCGACCCGCGGAGGAGAGATACGCAGTATTTT. This codes for CASSSPIDPRRRDTQYF.